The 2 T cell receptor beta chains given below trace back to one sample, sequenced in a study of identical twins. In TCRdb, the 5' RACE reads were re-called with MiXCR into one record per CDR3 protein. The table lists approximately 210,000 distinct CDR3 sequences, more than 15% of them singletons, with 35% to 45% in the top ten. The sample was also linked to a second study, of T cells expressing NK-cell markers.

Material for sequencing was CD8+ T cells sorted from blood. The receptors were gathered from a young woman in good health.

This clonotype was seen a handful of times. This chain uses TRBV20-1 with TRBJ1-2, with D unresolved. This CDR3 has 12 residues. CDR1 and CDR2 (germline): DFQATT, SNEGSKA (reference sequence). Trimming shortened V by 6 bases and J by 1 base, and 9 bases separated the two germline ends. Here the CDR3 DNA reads TGCAGTGCCCCGGGGATTAACTATGGCTACACCTTC. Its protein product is CSAPGINYGYTF.

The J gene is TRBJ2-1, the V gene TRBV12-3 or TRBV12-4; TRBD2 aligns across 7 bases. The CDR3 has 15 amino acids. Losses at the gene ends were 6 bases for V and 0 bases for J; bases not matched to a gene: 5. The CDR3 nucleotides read TGTGCCAGCAGCGGACTAGGGAGCTCCTACAATGAGCAGTTCTTC. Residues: CASSGLGSSYNEQFF.